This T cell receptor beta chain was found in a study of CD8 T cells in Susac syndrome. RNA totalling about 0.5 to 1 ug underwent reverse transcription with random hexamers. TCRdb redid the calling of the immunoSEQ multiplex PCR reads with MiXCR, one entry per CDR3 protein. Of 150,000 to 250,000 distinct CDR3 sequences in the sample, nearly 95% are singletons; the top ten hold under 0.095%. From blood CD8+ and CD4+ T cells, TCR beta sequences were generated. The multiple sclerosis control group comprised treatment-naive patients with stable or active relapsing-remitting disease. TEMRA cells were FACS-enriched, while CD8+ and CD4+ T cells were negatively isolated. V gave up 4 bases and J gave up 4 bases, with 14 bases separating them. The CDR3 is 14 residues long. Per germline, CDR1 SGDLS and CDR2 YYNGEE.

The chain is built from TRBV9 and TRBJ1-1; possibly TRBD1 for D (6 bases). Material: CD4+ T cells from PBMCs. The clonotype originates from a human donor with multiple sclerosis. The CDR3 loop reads CASSPLWGPTEAFF. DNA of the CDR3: TGTGCCAGCAGCCCCCTATGGGGGCCCACTGAAGCTTTCTTT.